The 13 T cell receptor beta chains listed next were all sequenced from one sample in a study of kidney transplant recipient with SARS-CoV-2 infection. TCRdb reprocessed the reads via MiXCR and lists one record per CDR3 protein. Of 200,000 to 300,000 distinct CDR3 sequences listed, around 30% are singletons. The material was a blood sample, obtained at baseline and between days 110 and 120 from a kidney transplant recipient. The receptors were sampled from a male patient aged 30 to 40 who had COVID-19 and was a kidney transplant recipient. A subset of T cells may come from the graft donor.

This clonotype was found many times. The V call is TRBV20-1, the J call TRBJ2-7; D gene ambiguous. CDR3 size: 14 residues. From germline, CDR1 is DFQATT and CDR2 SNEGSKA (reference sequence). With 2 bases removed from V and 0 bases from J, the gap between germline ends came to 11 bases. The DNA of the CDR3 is TGCAGTGCTAGAAGGCTCGGTGGCTCCTACGAGCAGTACTTC. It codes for CSARRLGGSYEQYF.

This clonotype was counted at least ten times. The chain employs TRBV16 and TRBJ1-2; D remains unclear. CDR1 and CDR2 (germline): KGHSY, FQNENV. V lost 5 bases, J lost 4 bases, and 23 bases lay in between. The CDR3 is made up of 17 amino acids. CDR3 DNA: TGTGCCAGCAGCGCACTACTGGTCGTTAGAAAGACCTATGGCTACACCTTC. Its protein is CASSALLVVRKTYGYTF.

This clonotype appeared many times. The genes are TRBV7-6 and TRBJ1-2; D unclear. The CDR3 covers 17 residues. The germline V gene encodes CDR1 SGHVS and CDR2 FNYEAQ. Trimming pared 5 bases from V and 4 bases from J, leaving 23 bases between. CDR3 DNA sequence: TGTGCCAGCAGCATCGTAATTGAATCTCGAAAGACCTATGGCTACACCTTC. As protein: CASSIVIESRKTYGYTF.

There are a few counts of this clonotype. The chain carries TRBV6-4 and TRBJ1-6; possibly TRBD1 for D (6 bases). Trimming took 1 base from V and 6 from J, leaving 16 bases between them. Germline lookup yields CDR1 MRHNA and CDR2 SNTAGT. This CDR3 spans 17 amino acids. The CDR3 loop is CASSDYGDTRTNSPLHF. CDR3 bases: TGTGCCAGCAGTGACTACGGGGACACTAGGACTAATTCACCCCTCCACTTT.

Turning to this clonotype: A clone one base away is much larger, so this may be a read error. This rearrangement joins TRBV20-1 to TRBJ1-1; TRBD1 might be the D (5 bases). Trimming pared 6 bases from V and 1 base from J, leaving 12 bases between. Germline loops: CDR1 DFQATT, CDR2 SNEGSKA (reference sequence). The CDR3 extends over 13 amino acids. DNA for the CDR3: TGCAGTGCCGGAGGACACCAGAACACTGAAGCTTTCTTT. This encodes CSAGGHQNTEAFF.

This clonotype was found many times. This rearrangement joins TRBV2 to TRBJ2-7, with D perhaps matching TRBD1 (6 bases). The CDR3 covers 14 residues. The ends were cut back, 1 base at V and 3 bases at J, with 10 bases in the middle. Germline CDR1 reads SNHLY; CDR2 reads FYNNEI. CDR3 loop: CASSEGTGFYEQYF. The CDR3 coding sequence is TGTGCCAGCAGTGAAGGAACAGGGTTCTACGAGCAGTACTTC.

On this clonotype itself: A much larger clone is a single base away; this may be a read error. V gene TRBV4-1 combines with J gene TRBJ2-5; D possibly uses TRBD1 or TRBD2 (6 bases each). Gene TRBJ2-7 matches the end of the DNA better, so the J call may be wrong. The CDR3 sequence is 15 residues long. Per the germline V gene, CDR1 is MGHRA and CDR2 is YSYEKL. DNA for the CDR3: TGCGCCAGCAACCGATGGGACGGGGGCCCCTACGAGCAGTACTTC. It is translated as CASNRWDGGPYEQYF.

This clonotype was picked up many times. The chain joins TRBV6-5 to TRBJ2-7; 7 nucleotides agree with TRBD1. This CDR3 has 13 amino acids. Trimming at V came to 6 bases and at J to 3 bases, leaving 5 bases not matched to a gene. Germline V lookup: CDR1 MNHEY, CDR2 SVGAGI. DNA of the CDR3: TGTGCCAGCAGCGCCGGGACAGACTACGAGCAGTACTTC. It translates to CASSAGTDYEQYF.

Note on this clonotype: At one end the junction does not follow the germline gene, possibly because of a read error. The CDR3: CASSCYYDLGKTYGYAF. The DNA of the CDR3 is TGTGCCAGCAGCTGCTACTATGATCTCGGAAAGACCTATGGCTACGCCTTC. The J gene is TRBJ2-7, the V gene TRBV11-3; D remains unclear. The CDR3 runs 17 residues. Germline V gene lookup returns CDR1 SGHNT and CDR2 YENEEA. The whole variable domain, filled in from reference TRBV11-3 and TRBJ2-7, reads EAGVVQSPRYKIIEKKQPVAFWCNPISGHNTLYWYLQNLGQGPELLIRYENEEAVDDSQLPKDRFSAERLKGVDSTLKIQPAELGDSAVYLCASSCYYDLGKTYGYAFGPGTRLTVT.

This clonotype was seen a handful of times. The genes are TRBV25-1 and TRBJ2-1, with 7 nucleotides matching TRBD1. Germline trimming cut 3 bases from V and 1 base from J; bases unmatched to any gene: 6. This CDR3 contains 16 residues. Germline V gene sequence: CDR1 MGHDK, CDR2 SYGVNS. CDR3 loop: CASSDRKTGSYNEQFF. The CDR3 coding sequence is TGTGCCAGCAGTGATCGAAAGACAGGGTCCTACAATGAGCAGTTCTTC.

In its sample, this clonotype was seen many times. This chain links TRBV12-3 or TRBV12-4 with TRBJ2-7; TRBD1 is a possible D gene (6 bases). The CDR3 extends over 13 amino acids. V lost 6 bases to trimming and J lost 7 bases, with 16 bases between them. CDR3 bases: TGTGCCAGCAGCAGGGGTTTAAATCCGGAGCAGTACTTC. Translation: CASSRGLNPEQYF.

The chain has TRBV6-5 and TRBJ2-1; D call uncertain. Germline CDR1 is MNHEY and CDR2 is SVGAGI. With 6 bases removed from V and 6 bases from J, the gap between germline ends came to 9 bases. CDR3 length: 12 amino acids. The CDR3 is CASSPRANEQFF. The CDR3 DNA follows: TGTGCCAGCAGCCCCCGGGCCAATGAGCAGTTCTTC.

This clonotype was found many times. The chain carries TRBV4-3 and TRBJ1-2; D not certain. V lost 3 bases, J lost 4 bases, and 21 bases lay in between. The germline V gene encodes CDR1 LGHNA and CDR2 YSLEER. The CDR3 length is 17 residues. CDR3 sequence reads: CASSHKLGRRKTYGYTF. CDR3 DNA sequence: TGCGCCAGCAGCCACAAGTTAGGACGTCGAAAGACCTATGGCTACACCTTC.